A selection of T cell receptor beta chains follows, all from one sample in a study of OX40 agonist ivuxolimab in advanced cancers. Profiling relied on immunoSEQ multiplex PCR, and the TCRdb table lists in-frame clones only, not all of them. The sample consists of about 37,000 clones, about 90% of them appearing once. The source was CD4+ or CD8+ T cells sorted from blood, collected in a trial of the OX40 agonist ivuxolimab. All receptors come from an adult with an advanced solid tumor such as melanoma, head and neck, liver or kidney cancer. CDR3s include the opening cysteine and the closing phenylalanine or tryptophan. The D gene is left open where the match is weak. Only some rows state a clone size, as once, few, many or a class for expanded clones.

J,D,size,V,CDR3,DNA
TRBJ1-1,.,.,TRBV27,CASSFGGAEAFF,TGTGCCAGCAGTTTCGGGGGCGCTGAAGCTTTCTTT
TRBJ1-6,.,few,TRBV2,CAGREGNSPLHF,TGTGCCGGCAGGGAGGGGAATTCACCCCTCCACTTT
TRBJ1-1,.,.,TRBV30,CAWGRGTEAFF,TGTGCCTGGGGAAGGGGAACTGAAGCTTTCTTT
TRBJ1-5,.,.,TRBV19,CASSNSPYPQHF,TGTGCCAGTAGTAACAGCCCTTACCCCCAGCATTTT
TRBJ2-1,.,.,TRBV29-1,CSVERLEHNEQFF,TGCAGCGTTGAAAGGCTAGAGCACAATGAGCAGTTCTTC
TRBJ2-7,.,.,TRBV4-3,CASSPWTGTYEQYF,TGCGCCAGCAGCCCCTGGACGGGAACCTACGAGCAGTACTTC
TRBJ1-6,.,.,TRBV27,CASSLYLTGSSPLHF,TGTGCCAGCAGTTTATACCTGACAGGTAGTTCACCCCTCCACTTT
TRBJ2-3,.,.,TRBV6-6,CATTLDGAADTQYF,TGTGCCACCACTCTGGACGGGGCAGCAGATACGCAGTATTTT
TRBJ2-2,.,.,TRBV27,CASSLPNTGELFF,TGTGCCAGCAGTTTGCCGAACACCGGGGAGCTGTTTTTT
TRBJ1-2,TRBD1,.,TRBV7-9,CASSLGPGQTPGGYTF,TGTGCCAGCAGCTTAGGGCCGGGACAGACCCCGGGTGGCTACACCTTC
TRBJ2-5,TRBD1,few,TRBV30,CAWSGGQGGVETQYF,TGTGCCTGGAGTGGAGGACAGGGTGGGGTGGAGACCCAGTACTTC
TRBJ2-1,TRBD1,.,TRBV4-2,CASSHDRGSYNEQFF,TGTGCCAGCAGCCATGACAGGGGCTCCTACAATGAGCAGTTCTTC
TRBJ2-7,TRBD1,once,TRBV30,CAWSLGQGLYEQYF,TGTGCCTGGAGCTTAGGACAGGGCCTTTACGAGCAGTACTTC
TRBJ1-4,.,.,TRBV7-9,CASSLGGNREEKLFF,TGTGCCAGCAGCTTAGGAGGGAATCGCGAAGAAAAACTGTTTTTT
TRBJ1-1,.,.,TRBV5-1,CASSVEKSNTEAFF,TGCGCCAGCAGCGTGGAAAAGTCGAACACTGAAGCTTTCTTT
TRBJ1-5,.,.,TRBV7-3,CASILQADQRKPQHF,TGTGCCAGCATCCTCCAGGCTGATCAGCGGAAGCCCCAGCATTTT
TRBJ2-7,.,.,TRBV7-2,CASSLELQSYEQYF,TGTGCCAGCAGCTTAGAACTACAGTCCTACGAGCAGTACTTC
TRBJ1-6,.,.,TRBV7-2,CASSSQGYSPLHF,TGTGCCAGCAGCTCACAGGGTTATTCACCCCTCCACTTT
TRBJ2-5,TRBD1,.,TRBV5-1,CASSLEGGVAETQYF,TGCGCCAGCAGCTTGGAAGGGGGCGTTGCGGAGACCCAGTACTTC
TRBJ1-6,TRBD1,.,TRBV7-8,CASTLGGQGEKGSPLHF,TGTGCCAGCACCCTTGGGGGACAGGGGGAAAAGGGTTCACCCCTCCACTTT
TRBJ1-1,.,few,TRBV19,CATIMGLEAFF,TGTGCCACAATTATGGGGCTTGAAGCTTTCTTT
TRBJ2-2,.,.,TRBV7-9,CASSLPPGELFF,TGTGCCAGCAGCTTACCCCCCGGGGAGCTGTTTTTT
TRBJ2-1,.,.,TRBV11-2,CASSLGTRHVNNEQFF,TGTGCCAGCAGCTTAGGGACGAGACACGTGAACAATGAGCAGTTCTTC
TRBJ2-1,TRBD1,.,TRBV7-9,CASSLGQGSYNEQFF,TGTGCCAGCAGCTTAGGACAGGGGTCCTACAATGAGCAGTTCTTC
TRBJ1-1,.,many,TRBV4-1,CASSQEPGANTEAFF,TGCGCCAGCAGCCAAGAGCCAGGGGCTAACACTGAAGCTTTCTTT
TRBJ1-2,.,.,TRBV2,CASMLETGTYGYTF,TGTGCCAGCATGCTAGAGACCGGGACATATGGCTACACCTTC
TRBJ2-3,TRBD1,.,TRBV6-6,CASRTGTGGTDTQYF,TGTGCCAGCAGAACCGGGACAGGGGGCACAGATACGCAGTATTTT
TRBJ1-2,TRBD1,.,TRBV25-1,CASSELEGTETNYGYTF,TGTGCCAGCAGTGAACTAGAGGGGACAGAAACTAACTATGGCTACACCTTC
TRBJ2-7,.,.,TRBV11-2,CASSLGDPYEQYF,TGTGCCAGCAGCTTAGGTGATCCCTACGAGCAGTACTTC
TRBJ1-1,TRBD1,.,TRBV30,CAWELGIGGNTEAFF,TGTGCCTGGGAGCTTGGTATAGGGGGCAACACTGAAGCTTTCTTT
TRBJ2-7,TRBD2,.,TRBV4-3,CASSQDRGRGGGYEQYF,TGCGCCAGCAGCCAAGATAGGGGGCGGGGGGGAGGCTACGAGCAGTACTTC
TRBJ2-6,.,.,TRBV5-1,CASSLAFRGSGANVLTF,TGCGCCAGCAGCTTGGCGTTCCGGGGGTCTGGGGCCAACGTCCTGACTTTC
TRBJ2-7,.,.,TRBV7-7,CASSSRTESSYEQYF,TGTGCTAGCAGCTCCAGGACGGAGAGCTCCTACGAGCAGTACTTC
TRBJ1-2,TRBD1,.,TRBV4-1,CASSHSRTGGGYGYTF,TGCGCCAGCAGCCATTCCCGGACAGGGGGAGGTTATGGCTACACCTTC
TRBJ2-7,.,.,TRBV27,CASSLSQDSYEQYF,TGTGCCAGCAGTTTATCACAGGACTCCTACGAGCAGTACTTC
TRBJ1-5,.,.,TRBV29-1,CSVVTDSNQPQHF,TGCAGCGTCGTGACAGATAGCAATCAGCCCCAGCATTTT
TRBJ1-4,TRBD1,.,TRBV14,CASSHRGHKLFF,TGTGCCAGCAGCCACAGGGGGCATAAACTGTTTTTT
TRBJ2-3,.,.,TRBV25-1,CASSEYWTGQYF,TGTGCCAGCAGTGAATATTGGACGGGGCAGTATTTT
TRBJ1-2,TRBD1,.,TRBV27,CASSQYGDQGANYGYTF,TGTGCCAGCAGTCAATATGGGGACCAGGGGGCTAACTATGGCTACACCTTC
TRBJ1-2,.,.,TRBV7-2,CASSLDPTGLPNYGYTF,TGTGCCAGCAGCTTAGACCCAACAGGCCTGCCAAACTATGGCTACACCTTC
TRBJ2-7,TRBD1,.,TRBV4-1,CASSPGTGYYEQYF,TGCGCCAGCAGCCCCGGGACAGGGTACTACGAGCAGTACTTC
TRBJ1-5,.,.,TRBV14,CASSQEGGPQHF,TGTGCCAGCAGCCAAGAAGGGGGGCCCCAGCATTTT
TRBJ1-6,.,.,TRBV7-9,CASSLGGPLHF,TGTGCCAGCAGCTTAGGGGGCCCCCTCCACTTT
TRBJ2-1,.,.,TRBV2,CASTRLALSYNEQFF,TGTGCCAGCACCCGACTCGCCCTCTCCTACAATGAGCAGTTCTTC
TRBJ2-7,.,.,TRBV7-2,CASSHGSGDEQYF,TGTGCCAGCAGCCATGGGTCGGGGGACGAGCAGTACTTC
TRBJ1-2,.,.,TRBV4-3,CASRPTSFSDGYTF,TGCGCCAGCAGACCGACGTCCTTTTCCGATGGCTACACCTTC
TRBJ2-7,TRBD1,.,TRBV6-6,CASRDRVGDEQYF,TGTGCCAGCAGGGACAGGGTCGGCGACGAGCAGTACTTC
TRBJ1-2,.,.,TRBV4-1,CASAGTAYGYTF,TGCGCCAGCGCCGGGACGGCCTATGGCTACACCTTC
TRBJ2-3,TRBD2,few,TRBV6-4,CASAGLAGGPDTQYF,TGTGCCAGCGCTGGGCTAGCGGGGGGGCCAGATACGCAGTATTTT
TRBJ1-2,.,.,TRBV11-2,CASSYTAGDSLYGYTF,TGTGCCAGCAGTTATACGGCAGGAGACTCCCTCTATGGCTACACCTTC
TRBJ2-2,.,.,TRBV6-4,CASSYGEGVRTGELFF,TGTGCCAGCAGCTACGGGGAGGGGGTTCGGACCGGGGAGCTGTTTTTT
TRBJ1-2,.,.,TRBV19,CASSMDLGTNYGYTF,TGTGCCAGTAGTATGGACCTGGGAACTAACTATGGCTACACCTTC
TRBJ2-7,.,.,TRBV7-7,CASSPAGDRQVYEQYF,TGTGCCAGCAGCCCCGCCGGAGACAGGCAAGTCTACGAGCAGTACTTC